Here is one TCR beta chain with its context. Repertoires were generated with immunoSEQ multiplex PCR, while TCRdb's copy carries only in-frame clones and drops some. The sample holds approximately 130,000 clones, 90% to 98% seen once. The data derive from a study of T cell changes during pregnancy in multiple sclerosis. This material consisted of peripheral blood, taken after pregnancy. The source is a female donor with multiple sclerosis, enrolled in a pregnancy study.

This CDR3 is CASRQGAIYGYTF. DNA of the CDR3: TGTGCCAGCAGACAGGGGGCAATCTATGGCTACACCTTC. J is TRBJ1-2 and V is TRBV28; 9 bases agree with TRBD1. Per the germline V gene, CDR1 is MDHEN and CDR2 is SYDVKM. This CDR3 has 13 residues. J gave up 4 bases and V 6 bases, and 3 bases lay outside the gene matches.